The 14 T cell receptor beta chains below were found in one sample sequenced in a study of shared clonotypes between healthy human individuals. The data were produced by immunoSEQ multiplex PCR, yet TCRdb's version contains in-frame clones alone and is incomplete. The sample shows about 2.4 million clones, roughly 93% of them seen only once. Sequences were obtained from naive CD4+ T cells from PBMCs. Subset indicated: CD45RA+ positively selected. Source of these receptors: a young man in good health. Some clones in this sample may be carry-over from other donors' samples.

The rearrangement uses TRBV29-1 and TRBJ1-4, with D possibly being TRBD1 (5 bases). Germline V gives CDR1 SQVTM, CDR2 ANQGSEA. This CDR3 comprises 13 residues. Here the CDR3 DNA reads TGCGGAGGCGGGACCCCGATGGGTGAAAAACTGTTTTTT. It is translated as CGGGTPMGEKLFF.

This chain joins TRBV29-1 and TRBJ2-7; 9 bases are a match to TRBD1. Per the germline V gene, CDR1 is SQVTM and CDR2 is ANQGSEA. V shed 1 base, J shed 6 bases, and the junction held 7 bases outside the gene matches. The CDR3 is 14 amino acids. This CDR3 is CSVEGGTGSSEQYF. The DNA for the CDR3 is TGCAGCGTTGAAGGGGGGACAGGGTCTAGCGAGCAGTACTTC.

For this clone: Other DNA sequences of this sample code for an identical CDR3. The chain joins TRBV9 to TRBJ2-2, with 10 positions matching TRBD2. V trimming: 0 bases; J trimming: 0 bases; junction bases outside the gene matches: 2. The CDR3 sequence is 17 residues long. Germline V gene lookup returns CDR1 SGDLS and CDR2 YYNGEE. The CDR3 region has the DNA TGTGCCAGCAGCGTAGGACTAGCGGGCGCGAACACCGGGGAGCTGTTTTTT. Translating gives CASSVGLAGANTGELFF.

In nucleotides, the CDR3 is TGTGCCAGCAGGCGGACAGTCGGACCGGGGGCCCAGTACTTC. This encodes CASRRTVGPGAQYF. The chain employs TRBV6-1 and TRBJ2-5; D might be TRBD1 or TRBD2, each matching 6 bases. Germline CDR1 and CDR2: MNHNS and SASEGT. Trimming left V 6 bases short and J 9 bases short, with 20 bases between. The CDR3 sequence is 14 residues long.

Worth noting for this clone: At the DNA level, this CDR3 is encoded by other sequences in the same sample as well. CDR3 region: CASSLDGQPQHF. The CDR3 nucleotides read TGTGCCAGCAGCTTGGACGGTCAGCCCCAGCATTTT. V usage is TRBV5-4 and J usage is TRBJ1-5; the D is unclear. Trimming cost V 0 bases and J 6 bases, with 4 bases left between them. Germline values: CDR1 SGHNT, CDR2 YYREEE (reference sequence). The CDR3 length is 12 residues.

Only one count was recorded for this clone. The rearrangement links TRBV27 to TRBJ2-7, with D maybe TRBD2 (6 bases). Per the germline V gene, CDR1 is MNHEY and CDR2 is SMNVEV (reference sequence). The CDR3 is 15 residues long. V lost 1 base, J lost 0 bases, and 10 bases lay in between. The CDR3 region is CASSLLGGNSYEQYF. CDR3 nucleotides: TGTGCCAGCAGTTTATTGGGCGGGAACTCCTACGAGCAGTACTTC.

This sequence joins TRBV5-5 and TRBJ2-7; D tentatively fits TRBD1 or TRBD2 (5 bases each). The V gene lost 0 bases and the J gene lost 6 bases, with 13 bases spanning the gap. The CDR3 has 14 residues. In germline, CDR1 is SGHKS, CDR2 YYEKEE (reference sequence). Here the CDR3 reads CASSLVGDVSEQYF. The CDR3 DNA is TGTGCCAGCAGCTTGGTAGGGGACGTCAGCGAGCAGTACTTC.

The chain has TRBV6-1 and TRBJ1-1, with 8 bases lining up with TRBD1. V shed 7 bases and J 5 bases; nucleotides not matched to a gene: 12. CDR1 is MNHNS and CDR2 is SASEGT in the germline V gene. This CDR3 has 15 residues. CDR3 in amino acids: CASNPDRVLRTEAFF. CDR3 in DNA: TGTGCCAGCAACCCGGACAGGGTCTTGAGAACTGAAGCTTTCTTT.

The rearrangement joins TRBV18 to TRBJ1-4; 9 bases agree with TRBD1. Germline CDR1 KGHSH, CDR2 LQKENI. The CDR3 loop spans 16 amino acids. After removal of 4 bases from V and 7 bases from J, the junction contained 10 bases not matched to a gene. Here the CDR3 DNA reads TGTGCCAGCTCACTAGGGCCGGACAGGGGTAGTGAAAAACTGTTTTTT. Translated: CASSLGPDRGSEKLFF.

This clone showed up just once. The CDR3 DNA is TGTGCCAGCAGCTTGGCGGCTCCCCAAGAGACCCAGTACTTC. Residues: CASSLAAPQETQYF. The chain carries TRBV11-2 and TRBJ2-5; no definite D call. Germline CDR1 is SGHAT and CDR2 is FQNNGV. V was pared by 3 bases and J by 1 base, with 9 bases between. The CDR3 covers 14 residues.

V and J are TRBV15 and TRBJ2-1, with TRBD1 as a possible D gene (6 bases). Trimming cost V 0 bases and J 8 bases, with 11 bases left between them. Germline-derived CDR1 and CDR2 are LNHNV and YYDKDF (reference sequence). CDR3 length equals 14 residues. CDR3 sequence: CATSRDVSGDEQFF. DNA for the CDR3: TGTGCCACCAGCAGAGACGTTTCAGGGGATGAGCAGTTCTTC.

CDR3 protein: CASSPRGKNIQYF. The CDR3 DNA reads as TGTGCCAGCAGCCCTCGCGGGAAAAACATTCAGTACTTC. The chain joins TRBV7-8 to TRBJ2-4, with D perhaps TRBD2 (5 bases). Trimming removed 5 bases from V and 4 bases from J, with 9 bases in between. Per the germline V gene, CDR1 is SGHVS and CDR2 is FQNEAQ. The CDR3 runs 13 residues.

This chain joins TRBV27 and TRBJ2-7, with TRBD2 matching over 8 bases. With 8 bases clipped from V and 3 bases from J, the junction kept 6 bases outside the gene matches. The CDR3 extends over 13 amino acids. Germline V CDR1 and CDR2: MNHEY, SMNVEV (reference sequence). CDR3 residues: CASQLAARYEQYF. The CDR3 bases are TGTGCCAGCCAACTAGCGGCCCGCTACGAGCAGTACTTC.

The V call is TRBV11-1, the J call TRBJ2-7; TRBD1 aligns across 9 bases. This CDR3 is built from 14 residues. With V trimmed by 1 base and J by 6 bases, 4 bases remained unmatched. Germline CDR1 and CDR2: SGHAT and FQDESV (reference sequence). CDR3 sequence reads: CASSLGDRASEQYF. The CDR3 DNA reads as TGTGCCAGCAGCTTAGGGGACAGGGCTTCCGAGCAGTACTTC.